The entry below describes one T cell receptor (beta chain). Its antigen is unknown. In preparing the TRB cDNA libraries, 5' RACE with UMI labels was used. Reanalyzing the 5' RACE reads, TCRdb keeps one entry per CDR3 protein, without DNA. This sample's clone table lists about 120,000 distinct CDR3 sequences. This record comes from a study of CXCR3-negative and CXCR3-positive naive CD8 T cells. This CDR3 region has 16 residues. Per the germline V gene, CDR1 is KGHDR and CDR2 is SFDVKD. Study conclusions and caveats: CXCR3-positive naive cells carried more hydrophobic TRB CDR3s than CXCR3-negative naive cells did. Upon cryopreservation, CXCR3 expression partially decreased, and most assays used fresh PBMCs.

This TCR was sampled from a human donor in good health. Some clones in this sample may be carry-over from other donors' samples. The V call is TRBV24-1, the J call TRBJ2-3; checking the TCRdb D call of TRBD2 is not possible without DNA. The specimen was naive CXCR3- CD8+ T cells from blood. Specified subset: CD45RO-CCR7+CD27+CD95- naive CD8+ T cells lacking CXCR3 (TNR3-). The CDR3 protein is CATSAPSSGSTDTQYF.